This TCR beta chain was recorded in a study of T cell responses to AZD1222 COVID-19 vaccine. Across the whole study: Whether given at about 4 or about 12 weeks, second doses were pooled.

The study's findings and limits: Unmutated variant regions reportedly attract nearly half of all spike-specific TCRs. Donors, mostly white British, included more females; clonal diversity was possibly underestimated. Increases in Spike-specific TCR breadth and depth were seen after two AZD1222 doses.

On this clone: Its antigen remains unknown.

The protocol was immunoSEQ multiplex PCR, while the TCRdb copy is restricted to in-frame clones and leaves out a portion. The table has more than 85,000 clones, around 90% seen once. The CDR3 covers 13 residues. Trimming removed 0 bases from V and 4 bases from J, with 9 bases in between. Germline assignment: CDR1 GTSNPN and CDR2 SVGIG (reference sequence). The V and J genes are TRBV30 and TRBJ1-1, with no clear D. The sequence derives from an adult in good health. This sample comprised peripheral blood, obtained on day 0 of AZD1222 vaccination. Here the CDR3 reads CAWSVDGPTEAFF. The CDR3 DNA reads as TGTGCCTGGAGTGTGGACGGGCCCACTGAAGCTTTCTTT.